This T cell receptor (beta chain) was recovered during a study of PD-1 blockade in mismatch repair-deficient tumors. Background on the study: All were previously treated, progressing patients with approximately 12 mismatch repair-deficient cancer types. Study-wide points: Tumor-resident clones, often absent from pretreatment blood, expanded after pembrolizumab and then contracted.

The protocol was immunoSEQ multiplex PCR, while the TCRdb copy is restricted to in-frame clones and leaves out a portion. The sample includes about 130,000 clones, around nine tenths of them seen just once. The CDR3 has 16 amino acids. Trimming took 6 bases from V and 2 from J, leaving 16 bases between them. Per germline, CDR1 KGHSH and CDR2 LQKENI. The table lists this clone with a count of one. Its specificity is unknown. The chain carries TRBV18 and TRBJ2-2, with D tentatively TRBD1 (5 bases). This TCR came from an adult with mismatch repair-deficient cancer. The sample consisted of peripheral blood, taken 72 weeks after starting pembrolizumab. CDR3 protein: CASSPSSQGNTGELFF. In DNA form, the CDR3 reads TGTGCCAGCTCCCCAAGTTCCCAGGGTAACACCGGGGAGCTGTTTTTT.